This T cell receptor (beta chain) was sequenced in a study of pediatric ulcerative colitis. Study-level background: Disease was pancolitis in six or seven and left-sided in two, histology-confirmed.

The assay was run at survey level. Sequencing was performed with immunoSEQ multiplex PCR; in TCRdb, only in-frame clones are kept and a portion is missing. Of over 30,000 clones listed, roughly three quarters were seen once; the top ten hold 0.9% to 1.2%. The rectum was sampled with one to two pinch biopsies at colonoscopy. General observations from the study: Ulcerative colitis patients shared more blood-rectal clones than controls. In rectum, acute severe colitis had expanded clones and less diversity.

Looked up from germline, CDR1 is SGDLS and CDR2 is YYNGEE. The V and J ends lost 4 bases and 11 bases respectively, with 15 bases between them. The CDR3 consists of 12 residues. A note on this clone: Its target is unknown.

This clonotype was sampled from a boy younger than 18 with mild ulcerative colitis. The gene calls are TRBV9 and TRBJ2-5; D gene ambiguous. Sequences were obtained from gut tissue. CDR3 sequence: CASSKDPLTQYF. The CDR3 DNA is TGTGCCAGCAGCAAGGACCCCCTAACTCAGTACTTC.